This T cell receptor (beta chain) was sequenced for a study of T cell changes during pregnancy in multiple sclerosis. The assay was immunoSEQ multiplex PCR, and TCRdb's table has in-frame clones only and misses some. The sample contains about 40,000 clones, roughly 90% of which appear only once. J gave up 0 bases and V 5 bases, and 13 bases lay outside the gene matches. CDR3 length: 20 amino acids. The germline V gene has CDR1 MNHEY and CDR2 SMNVEV (reference sequence). The receptor was derived from a female donor with multiple sclerosis, enrolled in a pregnancy study. The input for sequencing was CD8+ T cells from peripheral blood mononuclear cells, taken before pregnancy. V gene TRBV27 combines with J gene TRBJ2-1; TRBD2 matches at 13 bases. DNA for the CDR3: TGTGCCAGCAGTCCGCCCACTAGCGGGAGGGCCGGGAGCTCCTACAATGAGCAGTTCTTC. Translating gives CASSPPTSGRAGSSYNEQFF.